The clone carrying this TCR beta chain has at least ten counts. The antigen remains unidentified. This sample is part of a study of response to subunit inactivated influenza vaccine. Study results and limitations: It was the authors' suggestion that each seasonal influenza vaccination recruits few new T cells.

Looked up from germline, CDR1 is DFQATT and CDR2 is SNEGSKA (reference sequence). The CDR3 has 16 amino acids. The trim removed 5 bases at V and 2 bases at J, leaving 7 bases unmatched. TCRdb redid the calling of the RT-PCR reads with MiXCR, one entry per CDR3 protein. The table includes about 530,000 distinct CDR3 sequences, under 15% detected once. This clonotype was sampled from a man between 50 and 59 years old who received an inactivated influenza vaccine. V gene TRBV20-1 combines with J gene TRBJ2-2, with 11 positions matching TRBD2. Material: PBMCs from blood, obtained around seven weeks after vaccination. The CDR3 sequence: CSAFPGTSGNTGELFF. For the CDR3, the DNA is TGCAGTGCTTTCCCCGGGACTAGCGGTAACACCGGGGAGCTGTTTTTT.